These T cell receptor beta chains were read from a single sample in a study of OX40 agonist ivuxolimab in advanced cancers. Sequencing was performed with immunoSEQ multiplex PCR; in TCRdb, only in-frame clones are kept and a portion is missing. The sample carries around 35,000 clones, nearly 80% recorded once. Sequencing was performed on CD4+ or CD8+ T cells sorted from blood, taken in a trial of the OX40 agonist ivuxolimab. The receptors originated from an adult with an advanced solid tumor such as melanoma, head and neck, liver or kidney cancer. CDR3s include the opening cysteine and the closing phenylalanine or tryptophan. A D gene is named only where the DNA matches it firmly. Rows give clone size only sometimes, using once, few, many, or a class for an expanded clone.

TRBD1 TRBJ2-7 TRBV6-6 - TGTGCCAGCAACATGGCCAGGGGGAAGTACGAGCAGTACTTC CASNMARGKYEQYF
- TRBJ1-2 TRBV19 - TGTGCCAGTAGTCCCCTAGGAGGGGAGGGTGGCTACACCTTC CASSPLGGEGGYTF
- TRBJ2-7 TRBV27 - TGTGCCACCCGGGATTCAAGGCGCGAGCAGTACTTC CATRDSRREQYF
- TRBJ1-1 TRBV2 - TGTGCCAGCAGTGAAGCTTCCGTCACTGAAGCTTTCTTT CASSEASVTEAFF
- TRBJ1-1 TRBV6-5 - TGTGCCAGCAGTCTACAGGTGAACACTGAAGCTTTCTTT CASSLQVNTEAFF
TRBD1 TRBJ1-2 TRBV27 few TGTGCCAGTTGCAAGCAGGGGGCGCAAAATGGCTACACCTTC CASCKQGAQNGYTF
- TRBJ1-2 TRBV19 once TGTGCCAGTGCGATAGGAAAAGGGCAGAGGAGATTCTATGGCTACACCTTC CASAIGKGQRRFYGYTF
- TRBJ1-2 TRBV2 - TGTGCCAGCAGTCCGGGCCGCGGCTACACCTTC CASSPGRGYTF
TRBD1 TRBJ1-4 TRBV27 few TGTGCCAGCAGTCACCAGGGGGCAAAGCGGGAAAAACTGTTTTTT CASSHQGAKREKLFF
TRBD2 TRBJ2-3 TRBV6-1 - TGTGCCACTCAACTAGCGGGAGGTTCAGATACGCAGTATTTT CATQLAGGSDTQYF
- TRBJ2-1 TRBV18 - TGTGCCAGCTCCCTTGGGGCCTTTATGAATGAGCAGTTCTTC CASSLGAFMNEQFF
TRBD1 TRBJ2-5 TRBV5-1 - TGCGCCAGCAGCGTTGGGACAGCGGTGGGAGAGACCCAGCACTTC CASSVGTAVGETQHF
- TRBJ1-5 TRBV28 - TGTGCCAGCAGCGGGGGTGGGGCGGCTCAGCCCCAGCATTTT CASSGGGAAQPQHF
TRBD2 TRBJ2-1 TRBV9 - TGTGCCAGCAGCGTTATAGCGGGAGTCAACAATGAGCAGTTCTTC CASSVIAGVNNEQFF
- TRBJ2-1 TRBV7-8 few TGTGCCAGCAGCTTAGGAATCGCACAGGGCAATGAGCAGTTCTTC CASSLGIAQGNEQFF
- TRBJ2-7 TRBV20-1 once TGCAGTGCTTCCGGTGGTCGCGAGCAGTACTTC CSASGGREQYF
- TRBJ2-7 TRBV13 - TGTGCCAGCAGCTTAGTACAGTCCTACGAGCAGTACTTC CASSLVQSYEQYF
- TRBJ1-5 TRBV7-2 - TGTGCCAGCAGCTCCTTAAATGGTCAGCCCCAGCATTTT CASSSLNGQPQHF
TRBD2 TRBJ2-3 TRBV9 - TGTGCCAGCAGCCCGGGACTAGCGGGAGGGGATACGCAGTATTTT CASSPGLAGGDTQYF
TRBD2 TRBJ2-1 TRBV5-4 once TGTGCCAGCAGCCCTTGGCGAGGCCAGCGGGAAGTCCTGTTGTACAATGAGCAGTTCTTC CASSPWRGQREVLLYNEQFF
TRBD1 TRBJ2-5 TRBV7-2 - TGTGCCAGCAGCTTCGACAGGGTTGAGACCCAGTACTTC CASSFDRVETQYF
TRBD1 TRBJ2-5 TRBV15 - TGTGCCACCAGCGCCCGGGGACAGGGAGGGGAGACCCAGTACTTC CATSARGQGGETQYF
- TRBJ2-7 TRBV7-9 - TGTGCCAGCAGCTTTGGACAGCCGGCCTACGAGCAGTACTTC CASSFGQPAYEQYF
- TRBJ2-3 TRBV19 few TGTGCCACGGAGGGAGTTCGCACAGATACGCAGTATTTT CATEGVRTDTQYF
- TRBJ2-5 TRBV18 - TGTGCCAGCTCACCTGCAGGGGACCAAGAGACCCAGTACTTC CASSPAGDQETQYF
TRBD1 TRBJ1-3 TRBV28 - TGTGCCAGCAGTTACAGGGACAGAGCTGGGAACACCATATATTTT CASSYRDRAGNTIYF
- TRBJ1-3 TRBV4-1 - TGCGCCAGCAGCCAAGAGGGAGGGACTGGAAACACCATATATTTT CASSQEGGTGNTIYF
- TRBJ2-6 TRBV6-6 - TGTGCCAGCAGTTACTCGGGGCCGCTCTCGAGCGTCCTGACTTTC CASSYSGPLSSVLTF
TRBD1 TRBJ2-1 TRBV2 - TGTGCCAGCAGAGATAGACAGGGATGGAATGAGCAGTTCTTC CASRDRQGWNEQFF
- TRBJ1-6 TRBV19 - TGTGCCAGTAGTAGCGAGGGGTGGATTTCACCCCTCCACTTT CASSSEGWISPLHF
TRBD1 TRBJ2-1 TRBV6-1 - TGTGCCAGCGCCGGGACAGGGGGCTACAATGAGCAGTTCTTC CASAGTGGYNEQFF
TRBD1 TRBJ1-5 TRBV11-2 few TGTGCCAGCAGCTTAGAAGGGACAGGGCAGCCCCAGCATTTT CASSLEGTGQPQHF
TRBD1 TRBJ2-7 TRBV28 - TGTGCCAGCAGTTCACCGGGACAGTACTACGAGCAGTACTTC CASSSPGQYYEQYF
TRBD1 TRBJ2-7 TRBV5-1 - TGCGCCAGCAGCTTGGCAGGGACAGGGGTTACCTACGAGCAGTACTTC CASSLAGTGVTYEQYF
TRBD1 TRBJ2-7 TRBV4-1 - TGCGCCAGCAGCCAACCGACAGGGAACCCCTACGAGCAGTACTTC CASSQPTGNPYEQYF
- TRBJ1-1 TRBV6-5 - TGTGCCAGCAGTCCACTGAACACTGAAGCTTTCTTT CASSPLNTEAFF
- TRBJ2-3 TRBV7-9 - TGTGCCAGCAGCGCGACTGGAAGCAGGGATACGCAGTATTTT CASSATGSRDTQYF
- TRBJ1-5 TRBV7-6 - TGTGCCAGCAGCTTAGTACAGGGCGACAATCAGCCCCAGCATTTT CASSLVQGDNQPQHF
- TRBJ2-2 TRBV12-5 - TGTGCTAGTGGCCCCGGTCAGGGGCAAGGGGAGCTGTTTTTT CASGPGQGQGELFF
- TRBJ2-3 TRBV11-2 - TGTGCCAGCAGCTTACTTGGGTTTGGGAGAGGAGATACGCAGTATTTT CASSLLGFGRGDTQYF
- TRBJ1-2 TRBV5-6 once TGTGCCAGCAGCTTGCCCTTTAACTATGGCTACACCTTC CASSLPFNYGYTF
- TRBJ1-1 TRBV18 - TGTGCCAGCTCACCACTAAGGACAGCAAGCGCTGAAGCTTTCTTT CASSPLRTASAEAFF
TRBD2 TRBJ2-1 TRBV6-6 - TGTGCCAGCAGTTACGGGGGACTAGCGAAGACCAATGAGCAGTTCTTC CASSYGGLAKTNEQFF
TRBD1 TRBJ2-6 TRBV5-1 few TGCGCCAGCGGATTTCCCGGACAGGGAAGCTCTGGGGCCAACGTCCTGACTTTC CASGFPGQGSSGANVLTF
- TRBJ2-7 TRBV5-1 - TGCGCCAGCAGCTTTGCGGGGTACGGGGGATACGAGCAGTACTTC CASSFAGYGGYEQYF
- TRBJ1-1 TRBV7-2 - TGTGCCAGCAGCTTATCGGGGGTCAGGGAAGCTTTCTTT CASSLSGVREAFF
- TRBJ2-3 TRBV10-1 - TGCGCCAGCAGTGAGGCGAGTCAGCCAGATACGCAGTATTTT CASSEASQPDTQYF
- TRBJ2-4 TRBV5-4 - TGTGCCAGCAGCCGATCCGGGCCCCAGAGGAACATTCAGTACTTC CASSRSGPQRNIQYF
- TRBJ2-1 TRBV16 once TGTGCCAGCAGCCAATCGGGGAATGAATACAATGAGCAGTTCTTC CASSQSGNEYNEQFF
- TRBJ1-3 TRBV11-2 - TGTGCCAGCAGCTCAACACGGGCCGGAAACACCATATATTTT CASSSTRAGNTIYF
TRBD1 TRBJ1-1 TRBV18 few TGTGCCAGCCATACCTACAGGGGCCGCACTGAAGCTTTCTTT CASHTYRGRTEAFF
- TRBJ1-2 TRBV27 - TGTGCCAGCAGTTTAAGAGGGGGGGGGTCCTCTGGCTACACCTTC CASSLRGGGSSGYTF
- TRBJ2-2 TRBV15 - TGTGCCACCAGCAGGGCGATAGGGACCGGGGAGCTGTTTTTT CATSRAIGTGELFF